The sequence of this T cell receptor beta chain was determined in a study of T cell changes during pregnancy in multiple sclerosis. Trimming cost V 6 bases and J 7 bases; bases outside gene matches: 9. Germline V gene sequence: CDR1 MDHEN, CDR2 SYDVKM. The CDR3 loop spans 15 amino acids. Only in-frame clones appear in the TCRdb table, and some are missing; sequencing was by immunoSEQ multiplex PCR. The sample holds about 40,000 clones, approximately 90% seen once. This receptor was identified in a female donor with multiple sclerosis, enrolled in a pregnancy study. This chain uses TRBV28 with TRBJ1-2; 12 nucleotides align to TRBD1. The material sequenced was CD4+ T cells from peripheral blood mononuclear cells, taken in the third trimester of pregnancy. This chain's CDR3 is CASSLAGTGGGGYTF. The CDR3 coding sequence is TGTGCCAGCAGCCTAGCCGGGACAGGGGGCGGTGGCTACACCTTC.